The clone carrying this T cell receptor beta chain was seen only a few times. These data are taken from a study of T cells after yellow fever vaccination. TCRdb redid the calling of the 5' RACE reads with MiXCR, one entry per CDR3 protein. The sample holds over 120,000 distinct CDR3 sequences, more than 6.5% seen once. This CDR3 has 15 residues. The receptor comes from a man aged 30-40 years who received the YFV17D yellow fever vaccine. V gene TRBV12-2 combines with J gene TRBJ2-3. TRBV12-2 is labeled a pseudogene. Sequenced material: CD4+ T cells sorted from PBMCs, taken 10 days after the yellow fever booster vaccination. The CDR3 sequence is CASRPHGECADTQYF. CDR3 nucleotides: TGTGCAAGTCGCCCCCACGGCGAATGCGCAGATACGCAGTATTTT.